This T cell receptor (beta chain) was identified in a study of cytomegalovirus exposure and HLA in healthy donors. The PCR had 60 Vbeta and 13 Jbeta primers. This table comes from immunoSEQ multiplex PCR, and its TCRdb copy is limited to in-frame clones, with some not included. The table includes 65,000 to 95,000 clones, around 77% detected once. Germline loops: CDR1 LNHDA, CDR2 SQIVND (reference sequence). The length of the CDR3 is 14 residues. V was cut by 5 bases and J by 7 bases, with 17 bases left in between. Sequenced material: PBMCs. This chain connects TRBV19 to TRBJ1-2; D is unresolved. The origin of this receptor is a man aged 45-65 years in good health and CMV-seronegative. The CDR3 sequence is CASSQVAFSSGYTF. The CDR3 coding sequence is TGTGCCAGTAGTCAGGTTGCCTTCAGCTCTGGCTACACCTTC.